This T cell receptor (beta chain) was captured by sequencing in a study of shared clonotypes between healthy human individuals. Only in-frame clones appear in the TCRdb table, and some are missing; sequencing was by immunoSEQ multiplex PCR. The sample carries approximately 500,000 clones, about four fifths recorded once. Findings and limits, study-wide: Exclusively blood specimens were collected; tissue repertoires likely differ.

This clone was found once. Its antigen is unknown. Donors comprised healthy HIV-negative adults lacking recent acute infections or vaccinations. Sequencing was carried out using PBMCs. The receptor's source is a middle-aged woman in good health. Some clones in this sample may be carry-over from other donors' samples.

Here the CDR3 DNA reads TGCGCCAGCAGCTTGTTTGGGGGCATTAATGAAAAACTGTTTTTT. Its protein product is CASSLFGGINEKLFF. The chain has TRBV5-1 and TRBJ1-4; possible D gene TRBD1, 6 bases. V was trimmed by 1 base and J by 4 bases, leaving 11 bases between them. Per the germline V gene, CDR1 is SGHRS and CDR2 is YFSETQ. This CDR3 has 15 amino acids.